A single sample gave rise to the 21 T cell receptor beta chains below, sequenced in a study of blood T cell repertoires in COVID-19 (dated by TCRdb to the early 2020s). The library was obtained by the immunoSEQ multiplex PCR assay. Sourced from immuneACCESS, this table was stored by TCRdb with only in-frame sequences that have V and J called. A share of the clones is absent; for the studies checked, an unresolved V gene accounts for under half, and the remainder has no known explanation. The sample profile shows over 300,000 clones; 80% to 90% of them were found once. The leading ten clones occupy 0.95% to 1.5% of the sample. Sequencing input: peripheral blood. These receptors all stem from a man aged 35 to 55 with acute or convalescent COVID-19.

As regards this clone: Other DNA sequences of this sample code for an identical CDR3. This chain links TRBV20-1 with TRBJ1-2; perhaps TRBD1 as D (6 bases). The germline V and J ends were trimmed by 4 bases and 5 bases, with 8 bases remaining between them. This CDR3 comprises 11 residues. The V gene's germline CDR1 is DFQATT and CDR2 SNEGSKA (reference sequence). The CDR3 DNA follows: TGCAGTGCTAACCAGGGGTATGGCTACACCTTC. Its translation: CSANQGYGYTF.

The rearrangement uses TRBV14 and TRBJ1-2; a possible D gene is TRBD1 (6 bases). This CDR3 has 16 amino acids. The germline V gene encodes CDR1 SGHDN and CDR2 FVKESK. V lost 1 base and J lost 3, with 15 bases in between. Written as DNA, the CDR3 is TGTGCCAGCAGCCAAGGCGGGGGGCTGTGGGACTATGGCTACACCTTC. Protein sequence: CASSQGGGLWDYGYTF.

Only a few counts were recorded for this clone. This CDR3 is CASSYSGSSYNSPLHF. CDR3 coding DNA: TGTGCCAGCAGTTACTCGGGGAGCTCCTATAATTCACCCCTCCACTTT. This chain joins TRBV6-5 and TRBJ1-6; D call uncertain. Deletions cut 0 bases from V and 0 bases from J, with 6 bases between. Germline CDR1 MNHEY, CDR2 SVGAGI. CDR3 length: 16 amino acids.

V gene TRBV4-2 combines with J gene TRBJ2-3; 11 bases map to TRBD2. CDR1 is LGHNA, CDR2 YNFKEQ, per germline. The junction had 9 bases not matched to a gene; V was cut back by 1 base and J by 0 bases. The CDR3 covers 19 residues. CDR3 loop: CASSQASGRYPPSTDTQYF. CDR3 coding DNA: TGTGCCAGCAGCCAAGCTAGCGGGAGGTACCCTCCGAGCACAGATACGCAGTATTTT.

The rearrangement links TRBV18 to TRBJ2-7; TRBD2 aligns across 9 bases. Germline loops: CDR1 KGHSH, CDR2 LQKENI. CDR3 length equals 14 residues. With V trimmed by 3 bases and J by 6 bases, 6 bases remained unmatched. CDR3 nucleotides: TGTGCCAGCTCACCCCAGCGGGGGGACTCCGAGCAGTACTTC. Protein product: CASSPQRGDSEQYF.

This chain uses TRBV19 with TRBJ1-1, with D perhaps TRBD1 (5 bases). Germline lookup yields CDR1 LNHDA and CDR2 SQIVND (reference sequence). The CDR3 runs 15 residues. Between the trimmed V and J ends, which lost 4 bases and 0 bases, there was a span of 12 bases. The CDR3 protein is CASSTGGRMNTEAFF. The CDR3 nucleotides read TGTGCCAGTAGTACGGGGGGACGGATGAACACTGAAGCTTTCTTT. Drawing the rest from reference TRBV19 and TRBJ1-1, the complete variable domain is DGGITQSPKYLFRKEGQNVTLSCEQNLNHDAMYWYRQDPGQGLRLIYYSQIVNDFQKGDIAEGYSVSREKKESFPLTVTSAQKNPTAFYLCASSTGGRMNTEAFFGQGTRLTVV.

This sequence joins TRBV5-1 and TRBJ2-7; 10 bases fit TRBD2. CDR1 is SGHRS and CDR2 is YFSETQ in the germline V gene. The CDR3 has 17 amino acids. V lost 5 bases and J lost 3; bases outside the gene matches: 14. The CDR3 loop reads CASSNHASGLAYYEQYF. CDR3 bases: TGCGCCAGCAGTAACCATGCGTCGGGACTAGCGTACTACGAGCAGTACTTC.

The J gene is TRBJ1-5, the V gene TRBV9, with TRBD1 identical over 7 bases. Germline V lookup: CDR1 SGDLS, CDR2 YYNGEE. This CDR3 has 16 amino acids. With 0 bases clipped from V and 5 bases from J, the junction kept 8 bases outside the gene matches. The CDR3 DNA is TGTGCCAGCAGCGTAGGGACCGGGACAGCTCATCAGCCCCAGCATTTT. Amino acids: CASSVGTGTAHQPQHF. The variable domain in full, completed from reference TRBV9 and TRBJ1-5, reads DSGVTQTPKHLITATGQRVTLRCSPRSGDLSVYWYQQSLDQGLQFLIQYYNGEERAKGNILERFSAQQFPDLHSELNLSSLELGDSALYFCASSVGTGTAHQPQHFGDGTRLSIL.

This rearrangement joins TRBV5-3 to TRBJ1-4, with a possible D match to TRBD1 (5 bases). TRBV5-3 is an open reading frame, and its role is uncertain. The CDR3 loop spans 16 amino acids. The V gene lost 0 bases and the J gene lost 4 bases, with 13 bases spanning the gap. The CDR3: CARSLGRRQRNEKLFF. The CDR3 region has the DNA TGTGCCAGAAGCTTGGGCAGGCGACAGCGTAATGAAAAACTGTTTTTT.

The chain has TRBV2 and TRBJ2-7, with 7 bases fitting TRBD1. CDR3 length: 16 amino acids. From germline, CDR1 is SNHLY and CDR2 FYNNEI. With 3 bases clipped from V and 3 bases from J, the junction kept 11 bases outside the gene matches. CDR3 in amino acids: CASSERGRWVFYEQYF. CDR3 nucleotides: TGTGCCAGCAGTGAGAGGGGGCGGTGGGTGTTCTACGAGCAGTACTTC.

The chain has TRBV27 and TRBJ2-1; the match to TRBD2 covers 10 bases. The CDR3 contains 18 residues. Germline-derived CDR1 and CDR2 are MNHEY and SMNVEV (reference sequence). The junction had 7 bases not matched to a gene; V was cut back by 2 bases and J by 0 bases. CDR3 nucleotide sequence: TGTGCCAGCAGTTTACAACTAGCGGGGCTAAGCTCCTACAATGAGCAGTTCTTC. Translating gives CASSLQLAGLSSYNEQFF.

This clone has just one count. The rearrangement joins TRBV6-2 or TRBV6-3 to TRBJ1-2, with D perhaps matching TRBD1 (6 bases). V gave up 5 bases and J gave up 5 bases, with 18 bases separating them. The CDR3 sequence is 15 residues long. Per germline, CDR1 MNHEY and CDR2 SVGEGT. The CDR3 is CASSGSTGSRYGYTF. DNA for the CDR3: TGTGCCAGCAGTGGGTCGACAGGTTCCCGATATGGCTACACCTTC.

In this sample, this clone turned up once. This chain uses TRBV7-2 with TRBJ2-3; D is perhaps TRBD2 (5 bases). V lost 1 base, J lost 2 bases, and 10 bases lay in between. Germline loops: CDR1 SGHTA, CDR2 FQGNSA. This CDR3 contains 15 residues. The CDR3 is CASSLVSANTDTQYF. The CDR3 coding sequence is TGTGCCAGCAGCTTAGTTAGCGCCAACACAGATACGCAGTATTTT.

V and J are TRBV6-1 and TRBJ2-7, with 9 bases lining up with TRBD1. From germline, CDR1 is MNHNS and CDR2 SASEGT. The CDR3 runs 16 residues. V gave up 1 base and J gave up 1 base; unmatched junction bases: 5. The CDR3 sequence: CASSEVGQGSSYEQYF. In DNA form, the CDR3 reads TGTGCCAGCAGTGAAGTAGGACAGGGGAGTTCCTACGAGCAGTACTTC.

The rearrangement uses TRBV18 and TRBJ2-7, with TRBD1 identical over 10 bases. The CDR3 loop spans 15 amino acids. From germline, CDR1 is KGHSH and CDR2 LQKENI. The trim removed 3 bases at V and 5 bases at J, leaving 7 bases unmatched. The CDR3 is CASSPTGGITHEQYF. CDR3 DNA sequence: TGTGCCAGCTCACCGACAGGGGGCATTACCCACGAGCAGTACTTC.

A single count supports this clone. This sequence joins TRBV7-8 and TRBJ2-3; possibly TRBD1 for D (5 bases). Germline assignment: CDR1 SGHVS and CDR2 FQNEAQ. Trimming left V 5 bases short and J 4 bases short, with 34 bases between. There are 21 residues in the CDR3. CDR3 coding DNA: TGTGCCAGCAGCCTTAATCTCCAGGGTCGGGTCCCTTTCCTCGCCCCAGATACGCAGTATTTT. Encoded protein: CASSLNLQGRVPFLAPDTQYF. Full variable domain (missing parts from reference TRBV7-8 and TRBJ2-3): GAGVSQSPRYKVAKRGQDVALRCDPISGHVSLFWYQQALGQGPEFLTYFQNEAQLDKSGLPSDRFFAERPEGSVSTLKIQRTQQEDSAVYLCASSLNLQGRVPFLAPDTQYFGPGTRLTVL.

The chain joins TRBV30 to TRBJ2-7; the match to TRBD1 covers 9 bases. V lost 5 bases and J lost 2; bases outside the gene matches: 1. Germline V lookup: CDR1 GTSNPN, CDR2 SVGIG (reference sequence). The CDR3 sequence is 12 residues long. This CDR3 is CAWDRGTYEQYF. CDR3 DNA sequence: TGTGCCTGGGACAGGGGGACCTACGAGCAGTACTTC.

The CDR3 bases are TGCGCCAGCAGAGGGTGGGGAGGGAGTGAGCAGTTCTTC. This gives the protein CASRGWGGSEQFF. The chain carries TRBV4-1 and TRBJ2-1; the match to TRBD2 covers 7 bases. J gave up 9 bases and V 6 bases, and 8 bases lay outside the gene matches. The germline V gene has CDR1 MGHRA and CDR2 YSYEKL. There are 13 residues in the CDR3.

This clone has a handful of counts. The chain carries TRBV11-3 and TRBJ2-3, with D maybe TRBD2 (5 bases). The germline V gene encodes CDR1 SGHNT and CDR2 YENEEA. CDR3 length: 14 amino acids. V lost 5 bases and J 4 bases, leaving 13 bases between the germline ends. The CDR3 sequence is CASSLGGVADTQYF. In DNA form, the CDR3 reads TGTGCCAGCAGCCTCGGAGGCGTCGCAGATACGCAGTATTTT.

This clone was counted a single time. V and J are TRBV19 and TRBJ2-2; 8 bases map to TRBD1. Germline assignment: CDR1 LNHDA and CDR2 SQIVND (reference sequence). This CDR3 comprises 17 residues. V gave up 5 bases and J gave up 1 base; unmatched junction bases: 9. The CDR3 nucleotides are TGTGCCAGTAGTTCAACCCTAGGGACAGGGAACACCGGGGAGCTGTTTTTT. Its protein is CASSSTLGTGNTGELFF.

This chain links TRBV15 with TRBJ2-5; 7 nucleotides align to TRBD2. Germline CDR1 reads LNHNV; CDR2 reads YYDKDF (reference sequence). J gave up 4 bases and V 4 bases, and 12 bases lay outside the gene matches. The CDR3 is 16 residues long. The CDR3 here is CATSTGSGSGRETQYF. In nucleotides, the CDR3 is TGTGCCACCAGCACAGGTAGCGGGTCCGGCCGAGAGACCCAGTACTTC. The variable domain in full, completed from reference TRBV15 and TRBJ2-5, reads DAMVIQNPRYQVTQFGKPVTLSCSQTLNHNVMYWYQQKSSQAPKLLFHYYDKDFNNEADTPDNFQSRRPNTSFCFLDIRSPGLGDTAMYLCATSTGSGSGRETQYFGPGTRLLVL.